Here is one T cell receptor (beta chain) with its context. This sample was taken from a study of blood T cells in healthy people across ages. In germline, CDR1 is SQVTM, CDR2 ANQGSEA. This CDR3 is built from 12 residues. The V end was cut by 7 bases, the J end by 3 bases, with 12 bases between. A second roughly 7 to 12 cycle PCR used barcoded and J-beta primers. TCRdb re-called the 5' RACE reads through MiXCR, storing one row per CDR3 protein. The sample gives over 1,500,000 distinct CDR3 sequences, 39% of which show up once; 23% is in the top ten. The clonotype comes from a human donor in good health. Sequencing input: blood. V is TRBV29-1 and J is TRBJ1-1; D is possibly TRBD1 (5 bases). For the CDR3, the DNA is TGCAGCGCCCGGGACTCGGACACTGAAGCTTTCTTT. It is translated as CSARDSDTEAFF. The entire variable domain, with the rest obtained from reference TRBV29-1 and TRBJ1-1, is as follows: SAVISQKPSRDICQRGTSLTIQCQVDSQVTMMFWYRQQPGQSLTLIATANQGSEATYESGFVIDKFPISRPNLTFSTLTVSNMSPEDSSIYLCSARDSDTEAFFGQGTRLTVV.